The present entry profiles one TCR beta chain with its context. Its antigen remains undetermined. No qualities accompany the bases; no much larger clone lies one base away. The cohort comprised some 700 healthy bone marrow donors. All cohort members were sampled while nominally healthy, although unrecorded immune exposures were likely present. The donor was CMV seropositive and belonged to the group of some 290 seropositive cohort members. A peripheral blood sample was provided by each donor, and peripheral blood mononuclear cells were used for TCR beta sequencing. The Qiagen DNeasy Blood Extraction Kit was used to extract genomic DNA from the blood cell samples. This record comes from a study of cytomegalovirus exposure and HLA in healthy donors (dated by TCRdb to 2016 to 2017). For the study in its entirety: An earlier analysis of approximately 640 of the donors reported 250 to 300 Gb of sequence data and 117 million unique TCR beta sequences from about 200 million T cells. About 300 gigabases of sequencing data and around 88 million unique TCR sequences made up an early release that covered fewer than 650 HLA-typed donors. The genetic ancestry cluster associated with self-reported Caucasian donors included over 80% of the 398 genotyped donors. The aim of the study was to test whether cataloging public T cell receptors could identify signatures of past pathogen exposure. The study used immunosequencing to profile the T cell repertoires of several hundred subjects and linked those repertoires to cytomegalovirus serostatus. Along with the approximately 620-subject first cohort, a separate validation cohort of some 130 different subjects was used. To predict cytomegalovirus infection status, the study combined high-throughput TCR immunosequencing, statistical association of individual TCRs with disease status, and machine learning. A later analysis re-examined previously published TCR beta repertoires from hundreds of donors and added high-resolution HLA genotyping to investigate patterns of TCR occurrence. In the later analysis, no new phenotypic data were used to find candidate immune exposures; instead, reliance was placed on TCR beta sequences and their occurrence across donors. In an earlier analysis of around 540 of the donors, high-throughput TCR beta sequencing was used to judge whether each TCR beta V gene segment behaved as functional or pseudogenic. Donor age, sex, ethnicity and CMV serostatus were compiled together with the repertoire data. A later genetic analysis used genome-wide SNP genotypes for about 55% of the 666 donors, treating that subset as a discovery cohort. Every discovery cohort repertoire had been produced on one sequencing platform. Class I and class II HLA loci were covered by the typing at four-digit resolution. The number of donors typed differed by locus, with about 620-630 for A, B, C, DRB1 and DQB1, around 520 for DQA1, approximately 580 for DPA1, and around 430 for DPB1. Because of strong linkage in the cohort, roughly 5 DR-DQ haplotypes were treated as single units for association and clustering. On average, around 200,000 unique TCR beta nucleotide sequences were sequenced per donor among about 400 genotyped donors of the cohort, with around 19% of those sequences being non-productive. Study-wide conclusions, independent of this receptor: When HLA alleles, especially DR and DQ, strongly co-occurred, attributing TCR associations to individual alleles was difficult. In the study, about 150 TCR beta chains were listed as associated with cytomegalovirus. For the cohort, immune exposure information was limited to CMV serostatus. HLA typing was unavailable for some donors at each locus, so association tests used only the typed subset. Across donors, most TCR sequences were observed very rarely, whereas some public TCRs were present in many individuals. Specific HLA alleles were associated with roughly 16,000 TCR beta sequences at a false discovery rate of 0.05 in a later analysis. In an earlier analysis of several hundred of the donors, most TCR beta V segments were observed in productive rearrangements about 87% or about 30% of the time, broadly matching IMGT annotations. According to a later analysis, parvovirus B19, influenza, CMV and Epstein-Barr virus appeared linked to several top co-occurrence clusters. Some IMGT-functional V segments, including TRBV6-2 and TRBV6-3, could not be told apart with the 87-base-pair reads, so those segments were excluded. A later genetic analysis associated a missense DCLRE1C variant with V-gene and J-gene trimming of TCR beta chains, and an independent cohort replicated the association. Linkage disequilibrium might explain the correlated functional status among segregating V segments, but an unknown experimental factor could not be excluded. Because counts were too low, 15 to 20 rarely observed V segments, including chromosome 9 orphons, were left out of the earlier analysis of some 600 of the donors. According to the authors, the approach could potentially be generalized to other disease states and immunological phenotypes. A later analysis found that most CMV-associated TCR beta chains appeared HLA-restricted, with HLA associations seemingly driven largely by CMV exposure. A further reported finding was that TCR beta sequences accurately predicted the HLA-A and HLA-B alleles for most subjects in the first cohort. Cytomegalovirus status was reported to be diagnosed by the classifier with high specificity and sensitivity in both the original and validation cohorts. A later analysis found that HLA-associated TCR beta chains were more clonally expanded and had lower generation probabilities than equally common non-associated chains. The cohort was sequenced for TCR beta chains only, and without alpha or paired-chain data the features that could be detected were limited. A few of the identified cytomegalovirus-associated TCR beta chains were confirmed in vitro to be specific for cytomegalovirus antigens. Compared with the approximately 720-donor mean, donors in an Asian-associated ancestry cluster had fewer N-insertions in productive TCRs, according to a later genetic analysis. In a later analysis, the rate of TCR association differed among HLA loci, with DRB1 alleles having the most associated TCRs and HLA-C alleles having the fewest. A group of highly shared sequence variants was considered likely to be a technical artifact of the sequencing pipeline. Roughly uniform sequencing depth across donors was assumed in presence/absence analyses, although this assumption may not hold.

The CDR3 runs 14 residues from the cysteine to the phenylalanine. Of all the DNA, just the CDR3 is kept, 42 bases in frame from base 1. For CDR1 and CDR2, the germline V gene lists SGHTA and FQGTGA. Relative to germline, V is missing 5 bases and J is missing 7 bases, with 7 bases of the junction outside any gene match. The receptor library was made with the immunoSEQ multiplex PCR assay. The multiplex PCR relied on a mix of 60 forward primers for TCR Vbeta segments and 13 reverse primers for TCR Jbeta segments. The CDR3 region of rearranged TCR beta genes was amplified from genomic DNA with a multiplex PCR assay. Amplified TCR beta libraries were sequenced as 87-base-pair reads on the Illumina HiSeq System. The original methods were these. A later analysis counted 75 million to 100 million unique TCR beta chains across the 650 to 700 repertoires, and roughly 10 million of these chains were shared by at least two donors. A nearest-neighbor algorithm error-corrected the raw reads and collapsed the reads into unique sequences, merging closely related sequences to remove PCR and sequencing errors. Alignment of CDR3 sequences to IMGT reference sequences was used to assign V, D and J gene segments. For a sequence to be retained, at least a six-nucleotide match to both a V gene segment and a J gene segment was required. A rearrangement counted as productive if the CDR3 had no stop codons and remained in frame with V and J, and every other rearrangement counted as non-productive. CDR3 was defined by IMGT convention, running from the second conserved V-encoded cysteine to the conserved J-encoded phenylalanine. The earlier analysis of about 610 of the donors excluded any sequence lacking an unambiguous match to a single V gene segment. An earlier analysis of a few hundred of the donors classified V segments as functional when productive rearrangements were above 56.7% and as segregating when the standard deviation between donors was above 5%. A statistical classification framework was built to diagnose cytomegalovirus status from the catalog of TCR beta chain sequences. In a later analysis, TCR nucleotide sequences were compared against IMGT/GENE-DB human TR gene sequences so that V and J genes could be assigned. The TCRdist pipeline was used in a later analysis to assign CDR3 sequences and most-parsimonious VDJ recombination scenarios. In a later analysis, every TCR beta chain was defined by the combination of its CDR3 amino acid sequence and its V-gene family, and reads without a unique V-gene family were dropped. As a way to deal with suspected cross-contamination and a sequencing artifact, a later analysis dropped 450 to 600 nucleotide sequences that were highly shared and had low generation probability. For each public chain, a later analysis derived a clonal expansion index from normalized ranks of inferred template counts within each repertoire. Generation probabilities in a later analysis came from a VDJ recombination model fitted to out-of-frame rearrangements, and those results were checked against IGoR. In a later analysis, hypergeometric tests were used to score TCR-TCR, TCR-HLA and TCR-CMV co-occurrence, with a repertoire-size bias correction applied to TCR pairs. To estimate false discovery rates, a later analysis permuted the HLA or CMV assignments 20 times. In a later analysis, co-occurring TCRs were grouped using DBSCAN, with TCRdist sequence similarity added in when clustering inside HLA-allele-positive subsets. Co-occurrence clustering excluded repertoires with fewer than 30,000 or more than 120,000 public chains, plus five with anomalous nucleotide sharing. The clones in this table, taken by TCRdb from immuneACCESS, are in-frame only. Not every clone is retained; where verified, under half of the shortfall comes from an unresolved V gene, and the cause of the rest is unknown. That table is the source of V, J and clone size, and D and trimming were worked out from the DNA. The sample contains over 100,000 clones, about a tenth of them found a single time. Over 4.5% of the sample is in the top ten clones.

This chain joins TRBV7-3 to TRBJ2-2; 7 junctional bases match TRBD2. This clonotype was obtained from a man in his forties in good health and CMV-seropositive. Specimen: PBMCs. The CDR3 protein is CASSPGTTIGELFF. The DNA sequence is as follows: TGTGCCAGCAGCCCCGGGACTACAATCGGGGAGCTGTTTTTT.